A single sample gave rise to the 5 T cell receptor beta chains below, sequenced in a study of cytomegalovirus exposure and HLA in healthy donors. 60 Vbeta and 13 Jbeta primers were used in PCR. Only in-frame clones appear in the TCRdb table, and some are missing; sequencing was by immunoSEQ multiplex PCR. In the table there are approximately 170,000 clones, around 83% of which are singletons. Sequenced: PBMCs. Receptors originate from a man aged 50 or older in good health and CMV-seropositive.

The chain couples TRBV19 to TRBJ1-1; TRBD1 agrees at 7 bases. Trimming took 4 bases from V and 2 from J; bases not matched to a gene: 7. The germline V gene has CDR1 LNHDA and CDR2 SQIVND (reference sequence). CDR3 length: 15 amino acids. CDR3 sequence reads: CASSTGTAPNTEAFF. In DNA, the CDR3 is TGTGCCAGTAGTACAGGGACAGCTCCTAACACTGAAGCTTTCTTT.

The table lists this clone with a few counts. The chain combines TRBV7-3 with TRBJ2-5, with 7 nucleotides matching TRBD2. V was pared by 5 bases and J by 5 bases, with 11 bases of the junction left unmatched. Germline V gene lookup returns CDR1 SGHTA and CDR2 FQGTGA. This CDR3 comprises 15 residues. In DNA, the CDR3 is TGTGCCAGCAGCCCCCCGGGGGGAGGGAGGGAGACCCAGTACTTC. It codes for CASSPPGGGRETQYF.

The rearrangement links TRBV5-1 to TRBJ1-4; maybe TRBD1 (5 bases). The germline CDR1 and CDR2 sequences are SGHRS and YFSETQ. The CDR3 runs 15 residues. V was clipped by 2 bases and J by 12 bases, with 20 bases between them. CDR3 sequence reads: CASSLQVGETGELFF. The CDR3 DNA reads as TGCGCCAGCAGCTTACAGGTTGGAGAAACAGGTGAACTGTTTTTT.

A single count supports this clone. In DNA form, the CDR3 reads TGTGCCAGCAGCTTAGTAGGCACAGATACGCAGTATTTT. Amino acids: CASSLVGTDTQYF. The J gene is TRBJ2-3, the V gene TRBV7-9; D is ambiguous. CDR1 is SEHNR, CDR2 FQNEAQ, per germline (reference sequence). The CDR3 contains 13 residues. V lost 1 base, J lost 1 base, and 3 bases lay in between.

This clone was recorded once. The V call is TRBV10-1, the J call TRBJ2-5, with 10 bases lining up with TRBD2. The CDR3 sequence is 15 residues long. V shed 6 bases, J shed 4 bases, and the junction held 8 bases outside the gene matches. Germline CDR1 reads WNHNN; CDR2 reads SYGVQD (reference sequence). CDR3 sequence reads: CASSFSGRKGETQYF. CDR3 in DNA: TGCGCCAGCAGCTTTAGCGGGAGGAAGGGAGAGACCCAGTACTTC.